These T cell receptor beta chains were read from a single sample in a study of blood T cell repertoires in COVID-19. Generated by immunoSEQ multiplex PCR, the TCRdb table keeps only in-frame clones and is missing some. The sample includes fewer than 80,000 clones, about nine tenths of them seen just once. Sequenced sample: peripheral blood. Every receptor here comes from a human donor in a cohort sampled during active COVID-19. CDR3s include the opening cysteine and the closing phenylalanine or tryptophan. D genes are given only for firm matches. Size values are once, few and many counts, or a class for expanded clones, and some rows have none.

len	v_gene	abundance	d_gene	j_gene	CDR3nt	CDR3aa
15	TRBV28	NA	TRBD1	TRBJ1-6	TGTGCCAGCAGTTTAGGGGACAGGGATAATTCACCCCTCCACTTT	CASSLGDRDNSPLHF
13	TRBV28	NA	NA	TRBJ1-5	TGTGCCAGCAGAGCGGACCACAATCAGCCCCAGCATTTT	CASRADHNQPQHF
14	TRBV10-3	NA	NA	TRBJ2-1	TGTGCCATCAGGGCGGATAGCTCCTACAATGAGCAGTTCTTC	CAIRADSSYNEQFF
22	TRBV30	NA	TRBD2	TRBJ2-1	TGTGCCTGGAGGGGGGCTTTGGGTGGGACTAGCGGTCGTGGGGGCTCCTACAATGAGCAGTTCTTC	CAWRGALGGTSGRGGSYNEQFF
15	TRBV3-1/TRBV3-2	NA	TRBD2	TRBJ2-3	TGTGCCAGCAGCCAAGTAGCGGGGCACACAGATACGCAGTATTTT	CASSQVAGHTDTQYF
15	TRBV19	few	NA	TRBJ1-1	TGTGCCAGTATCAGGGGAACTGGTATGAACACTGAAGCTTTCTTT	CASIRGTGMNTEAFF
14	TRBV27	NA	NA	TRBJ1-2	TGTGCCAGCAGTCAATCAGGGGTAAACTATGGCTACACCTTC	CASSQSGVNYGYTF
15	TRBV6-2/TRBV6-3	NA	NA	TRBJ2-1	TGTGCCAGCAGTTCCGCGGGGAGCTCCTACAATGAGCAGTTCTTC	CASSSAGSSYNEQFF
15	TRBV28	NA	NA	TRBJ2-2	TGTGCCAGCACCCTCCCTCCACCCTACGCCGGGGAGCTGTTTTTT	CASTLPPPYAGELFF
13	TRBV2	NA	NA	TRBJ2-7	TGTACCAAATCTGGGGGCCGTGCCTACGAGCAGTACTTC	CTKSGGRAYEQYF
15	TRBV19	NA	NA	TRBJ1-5	TGTGCCAGTAGTATTTGGCAGTTAAGCAATCAGCCCCAGCATTTT	CASSIWQLSNQPQHF
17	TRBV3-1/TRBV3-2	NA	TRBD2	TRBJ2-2	TGTGCCAGCAGCCAAGGTTATAGCGGGTTTGGAACCGGGGAGCTGTTTTTT	CASSQGYSGFGTGELFF
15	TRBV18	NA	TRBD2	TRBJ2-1	TGTGCCAGCTCTTTCGGGACTAGCGGGAGGAATGAGCAGTTCTTC	CASSFGTSGRNEQFF
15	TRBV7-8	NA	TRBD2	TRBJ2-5	TGTGCCAGCAGCGCGGGACTAGCGGGGAAGGAGACCCAGTACTTC	CASSAGLAGKETQYF
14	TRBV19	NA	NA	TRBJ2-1	TGTGCCAGTAGTATTAGCTCAGCGTCCCATGAGCAGTTCTTC	CASSISSASHEQFF
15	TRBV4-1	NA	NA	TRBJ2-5	TGCGCCAGCAGCCAAGAACAGGCCTCCCAAGAGACCCAGTACTTC	CASSQEQASQETQYF
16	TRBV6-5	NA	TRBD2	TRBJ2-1	TGTGCCAGCAGTTCCTGGGGGACTAGCGGGTACAATGAGCAGTTCTTC	CASSSWGTSGYNEQFF